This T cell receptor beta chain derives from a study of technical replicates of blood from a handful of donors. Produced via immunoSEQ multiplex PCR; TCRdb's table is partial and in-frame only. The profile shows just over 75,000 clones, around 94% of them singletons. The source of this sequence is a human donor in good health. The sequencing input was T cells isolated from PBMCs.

In nucleotides, the CDR3 is TGTGCCAGCTCACCAATTGGGCAGACTGAAGCTTTCTTT. Its translation is CASSPIGQTEAFF. The chain joins TRBV18 to TRBJ1-1; D call uncertain. The CDR3 runs 13 residues. Germline values: CDR1 KGHSH, CDR2 LQKENI. V was clipped by 2 bases and J by 5 bases, with 9 bases between them.